This TCR beta chain was sequenced in a study of cytomegalovirus exposure and HLA in healthy donors. Study observations and caveats: There were some V segments, including TRBV6-2 and TRBV6-3, excluded as indistinguishable.

On this clone itself: Its target is not known.

The CDR3 is 18 residues long. V lost 1 base, J lost 2 bases, and 13 bases stayed unmatched. The germline V gene has CDR1 SGHTA and CDR2 FQGTGA. This PCR relied on a set of 60 Vbeta primers and 13 Jbeta primers. Authors' analysis steps: About 11 million of the approximately 80 million unique TCR beta chains counted in a later analysis were shared. Generated by immunoSEQ multiplex PCR, the TCRdb table keeps only in-frame clones and is missing some. V and J calls and clone size are those listed in that table; D and trimming were worked out from the DNA. The sample includes 100,000 to 120,000 clones, over 70% of them seen just once.

V usage is TRBV7-3 and J usage is TRBJ2-5, with TRBD2 matching over 7 bases. The material sequenced was PBMCs. This TCR derives from a male donor in good health and CMV-seronegative. This CDR3 is CASSLNVGREGLQETQYF. As DNA, the CDR3 is TGTGCCAGCAGCTTAAACGTTGGAAGGGAGGGGCTGCAAGAGACCCAGTACTTC.